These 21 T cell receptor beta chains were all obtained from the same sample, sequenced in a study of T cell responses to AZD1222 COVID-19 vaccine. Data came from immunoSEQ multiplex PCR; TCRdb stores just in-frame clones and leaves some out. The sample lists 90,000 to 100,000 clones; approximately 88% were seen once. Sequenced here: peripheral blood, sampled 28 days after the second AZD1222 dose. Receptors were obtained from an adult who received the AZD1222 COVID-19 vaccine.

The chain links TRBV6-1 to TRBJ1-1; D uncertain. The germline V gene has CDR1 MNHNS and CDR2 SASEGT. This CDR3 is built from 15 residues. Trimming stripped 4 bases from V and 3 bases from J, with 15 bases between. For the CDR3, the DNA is TGTGCCAGCAGTGGAGCGACTTTTGTCGACACTGAAGCTTTCTTT. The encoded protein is CASSGATFVDTEAFF.

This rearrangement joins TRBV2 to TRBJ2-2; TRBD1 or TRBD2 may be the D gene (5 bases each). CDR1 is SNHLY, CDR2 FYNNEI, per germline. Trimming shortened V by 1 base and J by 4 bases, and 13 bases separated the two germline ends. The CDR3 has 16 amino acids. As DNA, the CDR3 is TGTGCCAGCAGTGAAGAGGCTCCTGGGGGCACCGGGGAGCTGTTTTTT. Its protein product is CASSEEAPGGTGELFF.

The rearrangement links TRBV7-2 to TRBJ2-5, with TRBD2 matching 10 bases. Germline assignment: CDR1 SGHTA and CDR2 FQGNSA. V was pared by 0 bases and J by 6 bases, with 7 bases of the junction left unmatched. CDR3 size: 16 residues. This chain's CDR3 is CASSLAGGTSAQTQYF. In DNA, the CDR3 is TGTGCCAGCAGCTTAGCGGGGGGGACTAGCGCCCAGACCCAGTACTTC.

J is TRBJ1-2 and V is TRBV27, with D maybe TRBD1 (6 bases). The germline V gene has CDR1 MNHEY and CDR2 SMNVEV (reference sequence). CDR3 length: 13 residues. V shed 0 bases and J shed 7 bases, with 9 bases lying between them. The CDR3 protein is CASSLSGGGGYTF. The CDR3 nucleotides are TGTGCCAGCAGTTTATCTGGGGGCGGTGGCTACACCTTC.

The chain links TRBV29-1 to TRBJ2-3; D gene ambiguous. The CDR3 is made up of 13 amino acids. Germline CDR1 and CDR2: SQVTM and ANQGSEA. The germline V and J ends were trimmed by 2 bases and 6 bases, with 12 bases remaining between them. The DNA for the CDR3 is TGCAGCGTTGAACTAATAGGTGGGGATACGCAGTATTTT. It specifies CSVELIGGDTQYF.

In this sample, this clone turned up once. CDR3: CAWMGGFNNEQFF. The CDR3 DNA reads TGTGCCTGGATGGGGGGGTTTAACAATGAGCAGTTCTTC. The chain joins TRBV30 to TRBJ2-1; TRBD2 matches at 7 bases. J was trimmed by 5 bases and V by 4 bases; bases with no gene match: 5. CDR3 length: 13 residues. Looked up from germline, CDR1 is GTSNPN and CDR2 is SVGIG (reference sequence).

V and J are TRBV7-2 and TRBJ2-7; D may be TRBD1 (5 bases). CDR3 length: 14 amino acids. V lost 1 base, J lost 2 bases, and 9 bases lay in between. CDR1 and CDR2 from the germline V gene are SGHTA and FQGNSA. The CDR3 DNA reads TGTGCCAGCAGCTTAGATGGGGCCCCCTACGAGCAGTACTTC. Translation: CASSLDGAPYEQYF.

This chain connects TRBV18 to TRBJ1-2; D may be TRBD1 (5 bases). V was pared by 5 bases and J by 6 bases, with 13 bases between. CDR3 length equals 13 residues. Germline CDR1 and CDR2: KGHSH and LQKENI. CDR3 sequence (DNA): TGTGCCAGCTCATCCGACAGTGATCATGGCTACACCTTC. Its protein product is CASSSDSDHGYTF.

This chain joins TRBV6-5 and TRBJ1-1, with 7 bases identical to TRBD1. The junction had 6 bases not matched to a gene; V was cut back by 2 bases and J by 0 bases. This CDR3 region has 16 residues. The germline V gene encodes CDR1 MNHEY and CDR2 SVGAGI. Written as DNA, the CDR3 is TGTGCCAGCAGTTACGCGGCCGGGACAGTGAACACTGAAGCTTTCTTT. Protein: CASSYAAGTVNTEAFF.

In nucleotides, the CDR3 is TGTGCCAGCAGTCGGGACAGGGGATTTGGTCAGCCCCAGCATTTT. Translated, it gives CASSRDRGFGQPQHF. The J gene is TRBJ1-5, the V gene TRBV6-5, with 10 bases aligning to TRBD1. Germline V gene sequence: CDR1 MNHEY, CDR2 SVGAGI. The CDR3 has 15 amino acids. J gave up 6 bases and V 5 bases, and 7 bases lay outside the gene matches.

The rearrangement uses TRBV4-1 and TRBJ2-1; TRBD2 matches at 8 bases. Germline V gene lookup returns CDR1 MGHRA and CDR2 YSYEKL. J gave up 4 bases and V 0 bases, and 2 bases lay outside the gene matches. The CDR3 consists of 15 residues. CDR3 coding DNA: TGCGCCAGCAGCCAAGATGCGGGGGGTTACAATGAGCAGTTCTTC. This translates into CASSQDAGGYNEQFF.

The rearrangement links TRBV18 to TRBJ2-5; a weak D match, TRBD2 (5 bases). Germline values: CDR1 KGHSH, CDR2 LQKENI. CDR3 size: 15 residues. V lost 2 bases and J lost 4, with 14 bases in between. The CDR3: CASSPEQVRAETQYF. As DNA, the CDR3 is TGTGCCAGCTCACCAGAGCAGGTGCGGGCAGAGACCCAGTACTTC.

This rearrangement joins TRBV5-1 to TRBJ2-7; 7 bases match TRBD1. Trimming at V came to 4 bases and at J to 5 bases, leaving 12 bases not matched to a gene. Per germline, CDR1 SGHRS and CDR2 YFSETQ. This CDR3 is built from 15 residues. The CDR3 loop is CASSNRQGSKDEQYF. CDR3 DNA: TGCGCCAGCAGCAACCGACAGGGCAGCAAGGACGAGCAGTACTTC.

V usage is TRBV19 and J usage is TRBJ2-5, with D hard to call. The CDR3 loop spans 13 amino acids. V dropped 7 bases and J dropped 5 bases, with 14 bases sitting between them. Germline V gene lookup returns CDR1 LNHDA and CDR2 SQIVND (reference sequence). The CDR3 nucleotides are TGTGCCAGTATGGATAGGGTTGTGGAGACCCAGTACTTC. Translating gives CASMDRVVETQYF.

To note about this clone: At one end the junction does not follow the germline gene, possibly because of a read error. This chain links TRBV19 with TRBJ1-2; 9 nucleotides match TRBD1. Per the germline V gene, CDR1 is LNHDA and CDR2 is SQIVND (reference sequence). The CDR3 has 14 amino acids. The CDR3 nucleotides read TGTGCCAGTACCCCCGGCACAGGGGGCTTCGGTAGTAGTTTC. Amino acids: CASTPGTGGFGSSF.

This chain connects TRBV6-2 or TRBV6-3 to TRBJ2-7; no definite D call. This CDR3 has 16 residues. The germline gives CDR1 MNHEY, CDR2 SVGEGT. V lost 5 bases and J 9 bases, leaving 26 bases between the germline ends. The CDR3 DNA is TGTGCCAGCAGTCAGACGAGGTCCGCTCTGCTTAAGTGGCAGTACTTC. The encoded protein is CASSQTRSALLKWQYF.

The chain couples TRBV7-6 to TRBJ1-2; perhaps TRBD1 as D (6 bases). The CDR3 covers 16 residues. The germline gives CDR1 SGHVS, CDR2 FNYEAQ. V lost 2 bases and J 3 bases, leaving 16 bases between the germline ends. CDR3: CASSLSPGGQDYGYTF. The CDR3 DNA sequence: TGTGCCAGCAGCTTATCTCCCGGGGGGCAGGACTATGGCTACACCTTC. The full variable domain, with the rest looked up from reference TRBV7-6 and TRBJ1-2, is GAGVSQSPRYKVTKRGQDVALRCDPISGHVSLYWYRQALGQGPEFLTYFNYEAQQDKSGLPNDRFSAERPEGSISTLTIQRTEQRDSAMYRCASSLSPGGQDYGYTFGSGTRLTVV.

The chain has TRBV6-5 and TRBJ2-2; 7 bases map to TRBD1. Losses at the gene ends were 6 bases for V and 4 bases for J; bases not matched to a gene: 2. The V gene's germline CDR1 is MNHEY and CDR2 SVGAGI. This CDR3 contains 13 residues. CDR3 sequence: CASRTGFTGELFF. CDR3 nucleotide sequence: TGTGCCAGCAGGACAGGGTTCACCGGGGAGCTGTTTTTT.

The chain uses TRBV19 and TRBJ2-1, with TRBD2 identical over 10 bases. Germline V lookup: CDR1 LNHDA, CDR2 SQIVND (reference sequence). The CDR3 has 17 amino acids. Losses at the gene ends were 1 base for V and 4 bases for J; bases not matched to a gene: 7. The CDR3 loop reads CASSIVASGRGYNEQFF. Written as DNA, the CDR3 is TGTGCCAGTAGTATAGTAGCTAGCGGGAGAGGGTACAATGAGCAGTTCTTC.

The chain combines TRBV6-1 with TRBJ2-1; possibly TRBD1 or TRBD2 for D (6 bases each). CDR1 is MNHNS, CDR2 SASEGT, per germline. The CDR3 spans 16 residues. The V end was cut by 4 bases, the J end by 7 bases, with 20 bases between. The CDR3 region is CASSALGSGGGNEQFF. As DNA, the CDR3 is TGTGCCAGCAGTGCCCTGGGGTCAGGAGGGGGAAATGAGCAGTTCTTC.

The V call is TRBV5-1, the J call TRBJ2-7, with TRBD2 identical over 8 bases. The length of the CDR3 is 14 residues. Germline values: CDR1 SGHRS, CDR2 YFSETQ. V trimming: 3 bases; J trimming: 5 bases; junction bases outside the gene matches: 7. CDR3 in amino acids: CASSWTRAGDEQYF. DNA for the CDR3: TGCGCCAGCAGCTGGACCCGAGCGGGAGACGAGCAGTACTTC.